This passage covers 18 T cell receptor beta chains from one sample sequenced in a study of CD8 T cells in Susac syndrome. Random hexamers were used to reverse transcribe an amount of about 0.5 to 1 ug RNA. Via MiXCR, TCRdb re-called the immunoSEQ multiplex PCR reads, giving one row per CDR3 protein. This table has approximately 210,000 distinct CDR3 sequences, 95% appearing once. The sequencing sample was made of CD4+ T cells from PBMCs. The receptors stem from a human donor with multiple sclerosis.

The rearrangement joins TRBV27 to TRBJ2-5; no clear D gene. Germline-derived CDR1 and CDR2 are MNHEY and SMNVEV (reference sequence). The V and J ends lost 3 bases and 0 bases respectively, with 8 bases between them. The CDR3 is made up of 14 amino acids. The CDR3 DNA reads TGTGCCAGCAGTTTTCTTGGAAACCAAGAGACCCAGTACTTC. The encoded protein is CASSFLGNQETQYF.

The chain employs TRBV12-3 or TRBV12-4 and TRBJ1-2; D perhaps matches TRBD1 (5 bases). The V and J ends lost 10 bases and 4 bases respectively, with 13 bases between them. The CDR3 length is 12 residues. CDR3 sequence: CAIRGVLYGYTF. In DNA, the CDR3 is TGTGCCATCAGAGGGGTTCTCTATGGCTACACCTTC.

The chain couples TRBV28 to TRBJ2-1; TRBD2 aligns across 16 bases. This CDR3 is 18 amino acids long. Germline V lookup: CDR1 MDHEN, CDR2 SYDVKM. The V segment lost 2 bases and the J segment 5 bases; nucleotides outside the gene matches: 6. The CDR3 DNA is TGTGCCAGCAGTTTAGGGACTAGCGGGAGGGCCCTCCACAATGAGCAGTTCTTC. It translates to CASSLGTSGRALHNEQFF. Variable domain in full (rest from reference TRBV28 and TRBJ2-1): DVKVTQSSRYLVKRTGEKVFLECVQDMDHENMFWYRQDPGLGLRLIYFSYDVKMKEKGDIPEGYSVSREKKERFSLILESASTNQTSMYLCASSLGTSGRALHNEQFFGPGTRLTVL.

The rearrangement uses TRBV20-1 and TRBJ2-1; 9 bases are a match to TRBD1. In germline, CDR1 is DFQATT, CDR2 SNEGSKA (reference sequence). Trimming cost V 1 base and J 4 bases; bases outside gene matches: 8. The length of the CDR3 is 16 residues. The CDR3 sequence is CSARGELDRGYNEQFF. The CDR3 bases are TGCAGTGCTAGAGGGGAACTTGACAGGGGGTACAATGAGCAGTTCTTC.

V is TRBV20-1 and J is TRBJ2-1; 11 nucleotides agree with TRBD2. The trim removed 3 bases at V and 5 bases at J, leaving 9 bases unmatched. Germline loops: CDR1 DFQATT, CDR2 SNEGSKA (reference sequence). CDR3 length equals 16 residues. The CDR3 nucleotides read TGCAGTGCTAGCCAATTCCGACTAGCGGGGCACAATGAGCAGTTCTTC. Amino acid sequence: CSASQFRLAGHNEQFF.

V and J are TRBV5-1 and TRBJ2-1, with 8 nucleotides matching TRBD2. V lost 4 bases, J lost 2 bases, and 5 bases stayed unmatched. The CDR3 sequence is 15 residues long. CDR1 and CDR2 from the germline V gene are SGHRS and YFSETQ. CDR3 amino acids: CASSELAEAYNEQFF. CDR3 nucleotide sequence: TGCGCCAGCAGCGAACTAGCGGAAGCCTACAATGAGCAGTTCTTC.

The rearrangement joins TRBV9 to TRBJ2-7; perhaps TRBD2 as D (6 bases). The CDR3 is 15 residues long. Looked up from germline, CDR1 is SGDLS and CDR2 is YYNGEE. Trimming left V 0 bases short and J 2 bases short, with 12 bases between. CDR3 region: CASSVELSGAYEQYF. In nucleotides, the CDR3 is TGTGCCAGCAGCGTAGAGTTGTCGGGAGCCTACGAGCAGTACTTC.

The chain recombines TRBV6-5 with TRBJ2-3; D perhaps matches TRBD2 (5 bases). The V end was cut by 2 bases, the J end by 0 bases, with 9 bases between. Germline lookup yields CDR1 MNHEY and CDR2 SVGAGI. CDR3 length equals 15 residues. The CDR3 DNA is TGTGCCAGCAGTTACCTCTGGACTAGCACAGATACGCAGTATTTT. Translated: CASSYLWTSTDTQYF.

This chain joins TRBV29-1 and TRBJ2-3, with 8 bases aligning to TRBD1. CDR1 is SQVTM and CDR2 is ANQGSEA in the germline V gene. The CDR3 runs to 13 residues. The V gene end was trimmed by 5 bases and the J gene end by 3 bases; junction bases not matched to a gene: 4. The CDR3 is CSVLGQVTDTQYF. Here the CDR3 DNA reads TGCAGCGTTTTGGGACAGGTAACAGATACGCAGTATTTT.

The V and J genes are TRBV30 and TRBJ2-1; the D gene is possibly TRBD1 (5 bases). Germline lookup yields CDR1 GTSNPN and CDR2 SVGIG (reference sequence). Trimming left V 0 bases short and J 8 bases short, with 17 bases between. This CDR3 comprises 15 residues. The CDR3 loop is CAWSVRGRVRHEQFF. The CDR3 DNA reads as TGTGCCTGGAGTGTAAGGGGCAGGGTTAGGCATGAGCAGTTCTTC.

The chain recombines TRBV30 with TRBJ1-2; no clear D gene. V was cut by 3 bases and J by 7 bases, with 6 bases left in between. The CDR3 runs 10 residues. Looked up from germline, CDR1 is GTSNPN and CDR2 is SVGIG (reference sequence). Here the CDR3 reads CAWRSTGYTF. The CDR3 DNA follows: TGTGCCTGGAGGAGTACTGGCTACACCTTC.

The J gene is TRBJ1-1, the V gene TRBV29-1, with a weak D call TRBD1 (5 bases). Germline assignment: CDR1 SQVTM and CDR2 ANQGSEA. V lost 6 bases and J lost 2, with 19 bases in between. The CDR3 runs to 15 residues. CDR3 bases: TGCAGCGTATCAGGGACGGGGACGAAAAACACTGAAGCTTTCTTT. It encodes CSVSGTGTKNTEAFF.

The chain carries TRBV30 and TRBJ1-1; no clear D. V was shortened by 4 bases and J by 7 bases, with 10 bases between the two germline ends. In germline, CDR1 is GTSNPN, CDR2 SVGIG (reference sequence). The CDR3 contains 11 residues. The CDR3 loop reads CAWIIQNEAFF. The CDR3 DNA sequence: TGTGCCTGGATCATACAGAATGAAGCTTTCTTT.

DNA for the CDR3: TGTGCCAGCAGTTTTATTTCTGGGGAGCAGTACTTC. This sequence encodes CASSFISGEQYF. V usage is TRBV12-3 or TRBV12-4 and J usage is TRBJ2-7, with D uncertain. The CDR3 runs to 12 residues. V lost 3 bases and J lost 7, with 10 bases in between.

This clonotype appeared once. This sequence joins TRBV27 and TRBJ1-1, with D tentatively TRBD1 (6 bases). Germline values: CDR1 MNHEY, CDR2 SMNVEV (reference sequence). Trimming took 2 bases from V and 4 from J, leaving 11 bases between them. The CDR3 loop spans 14 amino acids. CDR3 loop: CASSLRGWGTEAFF. As DNA, the CDR3 is TGTGCCAGCAGTTTAAGGGGGTGGGGCACTGAAGCTTTCTTT.

J is TRBJ2-7 and V is TRBV10-3; a possible D gene is TRBD2 (6 bases). V lost 0 bases to trimming and J lost 5 bases, with 8 bases between them. CDR1 ENHRY and CDR2 SYGVKD come from the germline V gene. The CDR3 covers 13 residues. This chain's CDR3 is CAISESEGNEQYF. In DNA form, the CDR3 reads TGTGCCATCAGTGAGTCGGAGGGGAACGAGCAGTACTTC.

The chain couples TRBV28 to TRBJ1-1, with D uncertain. The V end was cut by 7 bases, the J end by 2 bases, with 11 bases between. The CDR3 loop spans 13 amino acids. Germline V gives CDR1 MDHEN, CDR2 SYDVKM. The CDR3 sequence is CASKPGDNTEAFF. The CDR3 bases are TGTGCCAGCAAACCTGGCGATAACACTGAAGCTTTCTTT.

DNA for the CDR3: TGCAGTGCTAGCGGCGGGGGGTACGAATACAATGAGCAGTTCTTC. This sequence encodes CSASGGGYEYNEQFF. V gene TRBV20-1 combines with J gene TRBJ2-1; 8 bases are shared with TRBD2. The junction had 8 bases not matched to a gene; V was cut back by 3 bases and J by 4 bases. The CDR3 runs to 15 residues. Germline V CDR1 and CDR2: DFQATT, SNEGSKA (reference sequence).